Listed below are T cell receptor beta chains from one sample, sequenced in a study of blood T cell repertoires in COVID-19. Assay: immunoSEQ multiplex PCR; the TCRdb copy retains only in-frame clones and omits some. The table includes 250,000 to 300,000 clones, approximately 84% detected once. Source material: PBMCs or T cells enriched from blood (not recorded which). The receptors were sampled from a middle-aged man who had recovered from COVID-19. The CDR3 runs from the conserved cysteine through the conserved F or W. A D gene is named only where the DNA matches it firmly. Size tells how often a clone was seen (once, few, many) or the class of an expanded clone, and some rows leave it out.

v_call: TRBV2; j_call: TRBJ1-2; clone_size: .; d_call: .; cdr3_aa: CASSESGGANYGYTF; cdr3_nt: TGTGCCAGCAGTGAGAGCGGGGGGGCTAACTATGGCTACACCTTC
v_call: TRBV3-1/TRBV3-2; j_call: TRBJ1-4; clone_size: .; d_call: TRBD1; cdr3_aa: CASRGTGGEKLFF; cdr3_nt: TGTGCCAGCAGGGGGACAGGAGGTGAAAAACTGTTTTTT
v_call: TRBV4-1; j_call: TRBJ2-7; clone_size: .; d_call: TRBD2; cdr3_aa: CASSQATGTSASYEQYF; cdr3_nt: TGCGCCAGCAGCCAGGCCACCGGGACTAGCGCCTCCTACGAGCAGTACTTC
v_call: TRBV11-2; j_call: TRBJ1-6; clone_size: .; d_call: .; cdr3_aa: CASSLDWRGRWNSPLHF; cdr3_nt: TGTGCCAGCAGCTTAGATTGGAGGGGACGGTGGAATTCACCCCTCCACTTT
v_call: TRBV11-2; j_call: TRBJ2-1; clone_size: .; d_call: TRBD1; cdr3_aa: CASSLVGVARGMRNEQFF; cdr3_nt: TGTGCCAGCAGCTTAGTGGGGGTGGCCAGGGGGATGAGAAATGAGCAGTTCTTC
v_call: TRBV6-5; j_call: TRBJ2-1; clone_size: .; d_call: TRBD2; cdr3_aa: CASSYPGLNEQFF; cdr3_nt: TGTGCCAGCAGTTACCCGGGACTAAACGAGCAGTTCTTC
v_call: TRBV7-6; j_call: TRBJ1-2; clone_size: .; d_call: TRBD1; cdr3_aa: CASSPGTGQHQGYTF; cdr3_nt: TGTGCCAGCAGCCCCGGGACAGGGCAGCATCAGGGCTACACCTTC
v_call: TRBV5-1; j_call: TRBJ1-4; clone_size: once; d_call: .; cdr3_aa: CASSPREGWANEKLFF; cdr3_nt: TGCGCCAGCAGCCCTCGGGAGGGGTGGGCTAATGAAAAACTGTTTTTT
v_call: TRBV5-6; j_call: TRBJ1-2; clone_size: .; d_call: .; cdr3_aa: CASSLSEAPSSTTMYGYTF; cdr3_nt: TGTGCCAGCAGCTTGAGCGAGGCCCCGTCTTCTACAACAATGTATGGCTACACCTTC
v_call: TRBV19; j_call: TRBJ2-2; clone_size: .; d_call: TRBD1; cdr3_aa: CASRRQGVYTGELFF; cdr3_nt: TGTGCCAGTAGGCGACAGGGAGTATACACCGGGGAGCTGTTTTTT
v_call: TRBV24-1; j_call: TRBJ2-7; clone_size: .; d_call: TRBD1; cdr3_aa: CATSDSAGTGSHEQYF; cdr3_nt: TGTGCCACCAGTGATTCTGCCGGGACAGGGAGCCACGAGCAGTACTTC
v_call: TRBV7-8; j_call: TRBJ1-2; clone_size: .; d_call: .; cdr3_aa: CASSDAQVSGDYGYTF; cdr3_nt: TGTGCCAGCAGTGACGCACAGGTGTCAGGGGACTATGGCTACACCTTC
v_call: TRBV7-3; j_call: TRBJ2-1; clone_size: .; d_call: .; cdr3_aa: CASSTPESWNNEQFF; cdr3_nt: TGTGCCAGCAGCACCCCGGAGAGCTGGAACAATGAGCAGTTCTTC
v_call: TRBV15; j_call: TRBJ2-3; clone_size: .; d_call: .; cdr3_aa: CATSRVGQDTQYF; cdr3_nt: TGTGCCACCAGCAGAGTGGGGCAAGATACGCAGTATTTT
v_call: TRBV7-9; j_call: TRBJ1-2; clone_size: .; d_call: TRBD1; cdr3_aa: CASSEGQGNGYGYTF; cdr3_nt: TGTGCCAGCAGCGAAGGACAGGGGAATGGCTATGGCTACACCTTC
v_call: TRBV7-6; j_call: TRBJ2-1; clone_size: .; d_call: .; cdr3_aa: CASSLEWGVGNEQFF; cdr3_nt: TGTGCCAGCAGCTTAGAGTGGGGGGTGGGCAATGAGCAGTTCTTC
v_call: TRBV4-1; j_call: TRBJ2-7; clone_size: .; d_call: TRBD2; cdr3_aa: CASSQDRGAGVVPPYEQYF; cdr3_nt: TGCGCCAGCAGCCAAGATAGGGGAGCGGGAGTGGTCCCTCCTTACGAGCAGTACTTC
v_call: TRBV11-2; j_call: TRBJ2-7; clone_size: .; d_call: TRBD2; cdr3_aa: CASSLVRGTRNEQYF; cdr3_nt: TGTGCCAGCAGCTTAGTTCGCGGGACTAGAAACGAGCAGTACTTC
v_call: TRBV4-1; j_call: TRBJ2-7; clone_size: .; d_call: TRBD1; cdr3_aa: CASSQPGQGAEEQYF; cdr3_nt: TGCGCCAGCAGCCAACCGGGACAGGGGGCTGAAGAGCAGTACTTC
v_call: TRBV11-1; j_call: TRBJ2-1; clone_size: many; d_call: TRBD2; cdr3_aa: CASSPLRAGGSNEQFF; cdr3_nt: TGTGCCAGCAGCCCCCTGCGAGCGGGAGGAAGTAATGAGCAGTTCTTC
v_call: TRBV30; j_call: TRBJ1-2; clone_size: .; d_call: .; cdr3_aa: CAWSPNTNYGYTF; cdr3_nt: TGTGCCTGGAGTCCTAATACGAACTATGGCTACACCTTC
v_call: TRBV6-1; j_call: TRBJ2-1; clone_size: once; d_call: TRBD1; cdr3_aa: CASSEGQGYYNEQFF; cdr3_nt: TGTGCCAGCAGTGAGGGACAGGGGTACTACAATGAGCAGTTCTTC
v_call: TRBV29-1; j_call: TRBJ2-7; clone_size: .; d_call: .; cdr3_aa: CSVEGQTGSYEQYF; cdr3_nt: TGCAGCGTTGAAGGGCAGACCGGGTCTTACGAGCAGTACTTC
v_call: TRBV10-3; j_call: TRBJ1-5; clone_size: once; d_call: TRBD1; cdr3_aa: CAISESRGDNQPQHF; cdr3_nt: TGTGCCATCAGTGAGTCCAGGGGGGACAATCAGCCCCAGCATTTT
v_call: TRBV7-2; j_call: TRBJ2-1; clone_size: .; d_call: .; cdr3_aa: CASSLKGGPYNEQFF; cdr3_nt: TGTGCCAGCAGCTTAAAAGGAGGTCCCTACAATGAGCAGTTCTTC
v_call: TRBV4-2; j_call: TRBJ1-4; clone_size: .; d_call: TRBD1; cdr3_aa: CASSHPQGDEKLFF; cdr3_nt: TGTGCCAGCAGCCATCCCCAGGGGGATGAAAAACTGTTTTTT
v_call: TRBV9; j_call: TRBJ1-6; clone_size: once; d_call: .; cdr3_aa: CASSVASGLESPLHF; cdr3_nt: TGTGCCAGCAGCGTAGCTTCAGGGTTAGAATCACCCCTCCACTTT
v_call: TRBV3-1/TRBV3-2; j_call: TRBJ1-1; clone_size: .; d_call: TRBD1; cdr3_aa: CASSPPGQGTEAFF; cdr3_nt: TGTGCCAGCAGCCCGCCGGGACAGGGCACTGAAGCTTTCTTT
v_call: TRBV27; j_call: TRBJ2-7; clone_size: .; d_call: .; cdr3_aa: CASRGQGWPYEQYF; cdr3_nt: TGTGCCAGCAGGGGCCAGGGCTGGCCCTACGAGCAGTACTTC
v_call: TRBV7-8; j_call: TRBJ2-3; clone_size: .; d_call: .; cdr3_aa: CASSSSLSTGPSTDTQYF; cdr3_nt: TGTGCCAGCAGCTCTTCTTTATCTACAGGTCCTAGCACAGATACGCAGTATTTT
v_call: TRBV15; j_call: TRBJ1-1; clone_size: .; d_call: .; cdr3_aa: CATQAPTGQAFF; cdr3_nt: TGTGCCACCCAGGCTCCCACAGGGCAAGCTTTCTTT
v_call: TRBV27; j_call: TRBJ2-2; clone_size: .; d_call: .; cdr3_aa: CASTGQRTGELFF; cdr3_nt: TGTGCCAGCACCGGACAGCGCACCGGGGAGCTGTTTTTT
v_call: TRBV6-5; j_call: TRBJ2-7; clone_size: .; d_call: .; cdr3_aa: CASRLNRVPYEQYF; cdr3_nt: TGTGCCAGCAGGTTAAACAGGGTCCCCTACGAGCAGTACTTC
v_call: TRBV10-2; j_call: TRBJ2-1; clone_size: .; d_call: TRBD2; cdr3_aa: CASSGLAEMYNEQFF; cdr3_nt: TGCGCCAGCAGCGGACTAGCGGAGATGTACAATGAGCAGTTCTTC
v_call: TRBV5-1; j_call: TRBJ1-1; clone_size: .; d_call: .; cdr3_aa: CASSLMREGTEAFF; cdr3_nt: TGCGCCAGCAGCTTGATGAGGGAGGGCACTGAAGCTTTCTTT
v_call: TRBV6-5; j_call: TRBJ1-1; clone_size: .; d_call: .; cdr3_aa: CASSPSQWEAFF; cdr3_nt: TGTGCCAGCAGCCCCTCCCAGTGGGAAGCTTTCTTT
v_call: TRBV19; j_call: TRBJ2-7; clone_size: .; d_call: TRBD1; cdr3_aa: CASSSDRGRHEQYF; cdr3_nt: TGTGCCAGTAGTTCTGACAGGGGGCGGCACGAGCAGTACTTC
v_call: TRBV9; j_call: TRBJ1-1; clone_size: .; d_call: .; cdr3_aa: CASSVEQGKTEAFF; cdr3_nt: TGTGCCAGCAGCGTAGAACAGGGCAAGACTGAAGCTTTCTTT
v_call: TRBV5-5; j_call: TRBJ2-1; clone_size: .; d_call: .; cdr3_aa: CASSSGLVSYNEQFF; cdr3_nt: TGTGCCAGCAGCTCGGGACTCGTTAGTTACAATGAGCAGTTCTTC
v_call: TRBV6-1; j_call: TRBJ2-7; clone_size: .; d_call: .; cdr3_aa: CASSDRRNGYEQYF; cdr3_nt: TGTGCCAGCAGTGACCGGAGGAATGGGTACGAGCAGTACTTC